This TCR beta chain is drawn from a study of control samples from healthy donors and cancer patients. TCRdb keeps only in-frame clones here, not all; method: immunoSEQ multiplex PCR. The sample records about 99,000 clones, around nine tenths being singletons. This CDR3 contains 12 residues. V lost 5 bases and J 3 bases, leaving 7 bases between the germline ends. Germline V gene data show CDR1 as MNHEY and CDR2 as SVGAGI. The chain combines TRBV6-5 with TRBJ1-2; D is ambiguous. The source material was PBMCs. This TCR was sampled from a man aged 55 to 69 with lung cancer. CDR3 coding DNA: TGTGCCAGCAGTCCAAACCACTATGGCTACACCTTC. Its translation: CASSPNHYGYTF.